These 9 T cell receptor beta chains were sequenced from one sample in a study of shared clonotypes between healthy human individuals. Clones were sequenced by immunoSEQ multiplex PCR, and TCRdb holds only the in-frame ones, with some missing. This sample has about 2 million clones, with about 95% found just once. CD45RO-negative, CCR7-positively selected cells formed the naive CD8 fraction, excluding terminally differentiated effector memory CD45RA+ cells. Sequenced input: naive CD8+ T cells sorted from blood. The receptors shown here come from a man between 18 and 29 years old in good health.

The rearrangement links TRBV6-5 to TRBJ2-1, with D tentatively TRBD1 (5 bases). The CDR3 extends over 12 amino acids. Germline V gene data show CDR1 as MNHEY and CDR2 as SVGAGI. The ends were cut back, 5 bases at V and 9 bases at J, with 11 bases in the middle. The CDR3 sequence is CASSPQGLEQFF. DNA of the CDR3: TGTGCCAGCAGTCCGCAGGGCCTTGAGCAGTTCTTC.

The chain combines TRBV6-5 with TRBJ1-1, with D perhaps TRBD1 (6 bases). Germline V gene lookup returns CDR1 MNHEY and CDR2 SVGAGI. CDR3 length: 13 residues. Trimming cost V 5 bases and J 6 bases, with 13 bases left between them. The CDR3 here is CASSVSTGSEAFF. CDR3 nucleotide sequence: TGTGCCAGCAGTGTCAGCACAGGGTCTGAAGCTTTCTTT.

This chain uses TRBV7-8 with TRBJ1-1, with 7 bases lining up with TRBD1. Losses at the gene ends were 3 bases for V and 6 bases for J; bases not matched to a gene: 10. This CDR3 contains 15 residues. The V gene's germline CDR1 is SGHVS and CDR2 FQNEAQ. CDR3 protein: CASSFRDSLKAEAFF. CDR3 nucleotide sequence: TGTGCCAGCAGCTTCCGGGACAGCCTTAAGGCTGAAGCTTTCTTT.

The chain recombines TRBV7-9 with TRBJ1-3; D is unclear. Looked up from germline, CDR1 is SEHNR and CDR2 is FQNEAQ (reference sequence). V was trimmed by 9 bases and J by 0 bases, leaving 15 bases between them. This CDR3 is built from 15 residues. This CDR3 is CASTPPGSSGNTIYF. In DNA form, the CDR3 reads TGTGCCAGTACCCCCCCGGGCAGCTCTGGAAACACCATATATTTT.

This clone appeared once. This sequence joins TRBV4-3 and TRBJ2-7; 7 bases match TRBD2. V lost 2 bases, J lost 3 bases, and 7 bases stayed unmatched. CDR3 length equals 15 residues. Germline loops: CDR1 LGHNA, CDR2 YSLEER. The CDR3 spells CASSQFSSGVYEQYF. DNA of the CDR3: TGCGCCAGCAGCCAATTCTCTAGCGGAGTCTACGAGCAGTACTTC.

The chain is built from TRBV27 and TRBJ2-7; possibly TRBD1 for D (6 bases). V lost 0 bases, J lost 5 bases, and 11 bases lay in between. Germline V gene sequence: CDR1 MNHEY, CDR2 SMNVEV (reference sequence). The CDR3 is 14 residues long. The CDR3 region has the DNA TGTGCCAGCAGTTTATCCAGGGGCAGAAACGAGCAGTACTTC. It yields the protein CASSLSRGRNEQYF.

Remarks on this clone: In the same sample, other DNA sequences code for this CDR3. The chain recombines TRBV2 with TRBJ1-1; perhaps TRBD1 as D (5 bases). The V end lost 11 bases, the J end lost 4 bases, and 11 bases lay between the germline ends. The CDR3 runs 11 residues. The germline V gene has CDR1 SNHLY and CDR2 FYNNEI. Here the CDR3 reads CASLGGTEAFF. The CDR3 region has the DNA TGTGCCTCGTTGGGGGGCACTGAAGCTTTCTTT.

In this sample, this clone turned up a few times. The rearrangement links TRBV7-2 to TRBJ2-1; D gene ambiguous. Germline CDR1 reads SGHTA; CDR2 reads FQGNSA. This CDR3 is 14 amino acids long. Trimming stripped 5 bases from V and 6 bases from J, with 14 bases between. This chain's CDR3 is CASSSLAPANEQFF. For the CDR3, the DNA is TGTGCCAGCAGCAGCCTGGCACCTGCCAATGAGCAGTTCTTC.

The CDR3, as DNA: TGTGCCAGCAGCCAAGGAGGGGGGGCCGCCACAGATACGCAGTATTTT. Amino acid sequence: CASSQGGGAATDTQYF. The chain couples TRBV2 to TRBJ2-3; D may be TRBD2 (7 bases). The germline V gene encodes CDR1 SNHLY and CDR2 FYNNEI. The ends were cut back, 6 bases at V and 2 bases at J, with 18 bases in the middle. CDR3 size: 16 residues.